This T cell receptor beta chain was recovered during a study of OX40 agonist ivuxolimab in advanced cancers. Study-wide background: Dose-escalation patients had hepatocellular carcinoma, melanoma, renal cell or head and neck cancer. The eligibility criteria allowed prior anti-PD-1, anti-PD-L1 or anti-CTLA-4 therapy, and 40% had some.

Study conclusions and caveats: Clonal expansion was seen in CD4+ and CD8+ blood T cells by week 6 at 0.1 to 3.0 mg/kg.

At baseline, cycle 4 day 1, and cycle 7 day 1, blood was sampled. Repertoires were generated with immunoSEQ multiplex PCR, while TCRdb's copy carries only in-frame clones and drops some. The sample includes roughly 80,000 clones, 85% of them seen just once. As regards this clone: No antigen is known for it.

The sequenced sample was CD4+ or CD8+ T cells sorted from blood, obtained in a trial of the OX40 agonist ivuxolimab. This sequence originates from an adult with an advanced solid tumor such as melanoma, head and neck, liver or kidney cancer.

The CDR3 DNA is TGTGCCAGCAGCGCGCGGGGGAATAGCAATCAGCCCCAGCATTTT. Translation: CASSARGNSNQPQHF. The V and J genes are TRBV2 and TRBJ1-5, with D possibly matching TRBD1 (5 bases). Germline lookup yields CDR1 SNHLY and CDR2 FYNNEI. The CDR3 runs to 15 residues. V lost 6 bases and J 0 bases, leaving 12 bases between the germline ends.